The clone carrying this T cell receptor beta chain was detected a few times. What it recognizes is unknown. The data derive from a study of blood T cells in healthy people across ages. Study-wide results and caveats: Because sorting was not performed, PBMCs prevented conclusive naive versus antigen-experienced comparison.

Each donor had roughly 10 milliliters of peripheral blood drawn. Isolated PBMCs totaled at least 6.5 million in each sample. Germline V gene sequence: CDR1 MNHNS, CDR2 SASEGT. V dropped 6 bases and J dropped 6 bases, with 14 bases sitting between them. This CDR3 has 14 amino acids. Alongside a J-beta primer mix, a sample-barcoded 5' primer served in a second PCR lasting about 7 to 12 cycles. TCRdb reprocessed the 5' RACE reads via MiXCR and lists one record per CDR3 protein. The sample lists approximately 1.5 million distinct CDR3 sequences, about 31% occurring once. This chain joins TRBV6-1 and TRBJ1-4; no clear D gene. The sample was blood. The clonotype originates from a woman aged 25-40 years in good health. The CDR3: CASREPGPDEKLFF. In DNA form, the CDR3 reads TGTGCCAGCAGAGAACCGGGTCCCGATGAAAAACTGTTTTTT.